The T cell receptor beta chain under discussion was sequenced for a study of blood T cell repertoires in COVID-19. The overall study: Specimens from acute and convalescent COVID-19 originated in the United States, Italy and Spain.

The ends were cut back, 1 base at V and 6 bases at J, with 7 bases in the middle. There are 14 residues in the CDR3. CDR1 is LNHNV, CDR2 YYDKDF, per germline (reference sequence). This clone was counted a single time. Original analysis: Amplification from reference gene primers served as the basis for estimated nucleated cell counts. Generated by immunoSEQ multiplex PCR, the TCRdb table keeps only in-frame clones and is missing some. Clonal size and the V and J genes are those of that table, whereas D and trimming came from the DNA. Of about 150,000 clones in the sample, 75% to 85% were seen once. Sequencing input: peripheral blood. The source is a woman in her forties or fifties in a cohort sampled during active or convalescent COVID-19. This sequence joins TRBV15 and TRBJ1-6; the D is unclear. This chain's CDR3 is CATSRGEINSPLHF. For the CDR3, the DNA is TGTGCCACCAGCAGAGGAGAGATTAATTCACCCCTCCACTTT.